The clone carrying this TCR beta chain was picked up a small number of times. The antigen is unknown. Germline CDR1 is MNHNY and CDR2 is SVGAGI (reference sequence). This CDR3 region has 15 residues. Trimming stripped 4 bases from V and 3 bases from J, with 15 bases between. This specimen comes from a study of cytomegalovirus exposure and HLA in healthy donors. Overall study results and limits: TRBV6-2, TRBV6-3 and some other V segments were excluded as indistinguishable. V- and J-gene trimming of TCR beta was linked (in a later analysis) to a missense DCLRE1C variant.

The PCR contained 60 Vbeta and 13 Jbeta primers. Original data processing: Later reanalysis found 60 million to 90 million unique TCR beta chains, around 11 million of them shared. The method was immunoSEQ multiplex PCR; TCRdb's version includes in-frame clones alone and lacks a portion of them. From that table come the V and J calls and clone size; the DNA was used to work out D and trimming. Of 84,000 or so clones listed, about 77% are singletons. This TCR was sampled from a man aged 45-65 years in good health and CMV-seronegative. This sequence joins TRBV6-6 and TRBJ1-1; D is possibly TRBD1 (6 bases). The sequencing sample was made of PBMCs. In DNA form, the CDR3 reads TGTGCCAGCAGTTTCTCAGGGGACATGTACACTGAAGCTTTCTTT. It translates to CASSFSGDMYTEAFF.